The 31 T cell receptor beta chains given below trace back to one sample, sequenced in a study of T cell responses to AZD1222 COVID-19 vaccine. The method was immunoSEQ multiplex PCR; TCRdb's version includes in-frame clones alone and lacks a portion of them. Of around 110,000 clones in the sample, around 91% are singletons; the top ten hold roughly 1.4%. The sample consisted of peripheral blood, taken 28 days after the second AZD1222 dose. Receptor source: an adult who received the AZD1222 COVID-19 vaccine.

The count of this clone is one. The chain is built from TRBV12-2 and TRBJ2-2. TRBV12-2 is annotated as a pseudogene. This CDR3 has 16 amino acids. The CDR3 DNA reads as TGTGCAAGGGTGAATTTTAGGGTTTCGAACACCGGGGAGCTGTTTTTT. This gives the protein CARVNFRVSNTGELFF.

In nucleotides, the CDR3 is TGTGCCACCAGCCGCTACGACAGGCCCTATGGCTACACCTTC. Protein product: CATSRYDRPYGYTF. This chain joins TRBV15 and TRBJ1-2, with D possibly being TRBD1 (6 bases). Trimming stripped 5 bases from V and 4 bases from J, with 14 bases between. Per germline, CDR1 LNHNV and CDR2 YYDKDF (reference sequence). CDR3 size: 14 residues.

This chain links TRBV27 with TRBJ2-7, with TRBD2 matching over 11 bases. This CDR3 contains 15 residues. From germline, CDR1 is MNHEY and CDR2 SMNVEV (reference sequence). V shed 8 bases, J shed 3 bases, and the junction held 9 bases outside the gene matches. The CDR3 DNA follows: TGTGCCAGCGCACTAGGGACTAGCGGTTTCTACGAGCAGTACTTC. Its translation: CASALGTSGFYEQYF.

The chain employs TRBV7-3 and TRBJ2-2; D might be TRBD2 (6 bases). This CDR3 contains 15 residues. The germline V gene encodes CDR1 SGHTA and CDR2 FQGTGA. Trimming removed 2 bases at V and 2 bases at J, with 9 bases between. The CDR3 region is CASSLGGINTGELFF. CDR3 bases: TGTGCCAGCAGCTTAGGCGGGATCAACACCGGGGAGCTGTTTTTT.

The chain has TRBV6-1 and TRBJ1-4; D is possibly TRBD1 (6 bases). Germline V lookup: CDR1 MNHNS, CDR2 SASEGT. With 0 bases removed from V and 5 bases from J, the gap between germline ends came to 10 bases. The CDR3 runs to 15 residues. CDR3 sequence reads: CASSEAYGQNEKLFF. CDR3 nucleotides: TGTGCCAGCAGTGAAGCCTATGGACAGAATGAAAAACTGTTTTTT.

This chain uses TRBV28 with TRBJ1-6; the D gene is possibly TRBD1 (5 bases). This CDR3 has 12 amino acids. The germline V gene encodes CDR1 MDHEN and CDR2 SYDVKM. V was cut by 4 bases and J by 11 bases, with 9 bases left in between. The CDR3: CASSSTVPPLHF. Here the CDR3 DNA reads TGTGCCAGCAGTTCGACAGTTCCACCCCTCCACTTT.

This chain uses TRBV4-1 with TRBJ2-4, with D maybe TRBD2 (6 bases). This CDR3 is built from 15 residues. The V gene's germline CDR1 is MGHRA and CDR2 YSYEKL. V lost 4 bases, J lost 0 bases, and 10 bases lay in between. CDR3 sequence (DNA): TGCGCCAGCAGCCTCCGGGACTTAGCCAAAAACATTCAGTACTTC. Its translation: CASSLRDLAKNIQYF.

The rearrangement links TRBV29-1 to TRBJ2-3; TRBD2 might be the D (6 bases). Per germline, CDR1 SQVTM and CDR2 ANQGSEA. This CDR3 has 17 residues. Between the trimmed V and J ends, which lost 6 bases and 1 base, there was a span of 23 bases. The CDR3 protein is CSVKLPGERARTDTQYF. The CDR3 nucleotides read TGCAGCGTGAAGTTGCCGGGGGAAAGGGCTCGCACAGATACGCAGTATTTT.

The chain carries TRBV18 and TRBJ1-5, with 9 bases fitting TRBD1. The ends lost 3 bases at V and 4 bases at J; junction bases unmatched: 13. Germline CDR1 reads KGHSH; CDR2 reads LQKENI. The CDR3 covers 18 residues. The CDR3 DNA reads TGTGCCAGCTCACCCATCCTCCTCACAGGGGGCGCGAATCAGCCCCAGCATTTT. This gives the protein CASSPILLTGGANQPQHF.

Concerning this clone itself: This same CDR3 is encoded by further DNA sequences in the sample. The CDR3 DNA reads TGTGCCAGCAGCTTACACACAGATACGCAGTATTTT. Amino acids: CASSLHTDTQYF. V gene TRBV7-8 combines with J gene TRBJ2-3; unclear D gene. From germline, CDR1 is SGHVS and CDR2 FQNEAQ. The CDR3 runs to 12 residues. The V and J ends lost 2 bases and 2 bases respectively, with 2 bases between them.

The chain links TRBV2 to TRBJ1-2; a possible D gene is TRBD1 (5 bases). Trimming took off 4 bases at V and 0 bases at J, with 9 bases between the two ends. Germline CDR1 SNHLY, CDR2 FYNNEI. The CDR3 has 14 amino acids. DNA of the CDR3: TGTGCCAGCAGTGCCAGGGAGCCTAACTATGGCTACACCTTC. Translating it yields CASSAREPNYGYTF.

The V and J genes are TRBV29-1 and TRBJ2-2; 15 positions match TRBD2. CDR1 SQVTM and CDR2 ANQGSEA come from the germline V gene. CDR3 length: 16 residues. Trimming at V came to 4 bases and at J to 7 bases, leaving 7 bases not matched to a gene. CDR3 nucleotide sequence: TGCAGCGTTGCACCGGGACTAGCGGGAGGAAGCGGGGAGCTGTTTTTT. Translation: CSVAPGLAGGSGELFF.

V usage is TRBV15 and J usage is TRBJ2-7; perhaps TRBD2 as D (6 bases). Germline V gene sequence: CDR1 LNHNV, CDR2 YYDKDF (reference sequence). Trimming cost V 0 bases and J 2 bases, with 11 bases left between them. The CDR3 extends over 15 amino acids. CDR3 residues: CATSRDWEEAYEQYF. The CDR3 region has the DNA TGTGCCACCAGCAGAGATTGGGAGGAGGCCTACGAGCAGTACTTC.

The rearrangement joins TRBV4-1 to TRBJ2-7, with 7 bases identical to TRBD1. The CDR3 has 14 residues. Per the germline V gene, CDR1 is MGHRA and CDR2 is YSYEKL. The junction had 4 bases not matched to a gene; V was cut back by 4 bases and J by 1 base. This CDR3 is CASSRTGDSYEQYF. The CDR3 nucleotides read TGCGCCAGCAGCCGTACAGGGGATTCCTACGAGCAGTACTTC.

Written as DNA, the CDR3 is TGTGCCAGCAGTGTGGGACAGGGCCGGGAGACCCAGTACTTC. Its translation is CASSVGQGRETQYF. The chain recombines TRBV2 with TRBJ2-5; 9 bases are shared with TRBD1. J gave up 5 bases and V 4 bases, and 5 bases lay outside the gene matches. The CDR3 is 14 residues long. Germline CDR1 reads SNHLY; CDR2 reads FYNNEI.

This chain uses TRBV10-1 with TRBJ1-1, with D possibly TRBD1 on 6 matching bases. The length of the CDR3 is 14 residues. Germline CDR1 is WNHNN and CDR2 is SYGVQD (reference sequence). V lost 5 bases and J lost 7, with 17 bases in between. CDR3 sequence: CASSPPGETIEAFF. The CDR3 DNA reads as TGCGCCAGCAGTCCCCCAGGGGAGACTATTGAAGCTTTCTTT.

The chain couples TRBV6-5 to TRBJ1-2; D ambiguous. This CDR3 contains 12 residues. V gave up 8 bases and J gave up 0 bases, with 7 bases separating them. Germline loops: CDR1 MNHEY, CDR2 SVGAGI. The CDR3 sequence: CASSETNYGYTF. DNA for the CDR3: TGTGCCAGCTCCGAGACTAACTATGGCTACACCTTC.

This chain uses TRBV12-5 with TRBJ2-5; 9 bases are shared with TRBD2. V was pared by 5 bases and J by 10 bases, with 14 bases of the junction left unmatched. Per the germline V gene, CDR1 is LGHNT and CDR2 is FRNRAP. The CDR3 consists of 15 residues. DNA of the CDR3: TGTGCTAGTGGTCCAGGGACTAGCCGGGAGACGGTCCAGTACTTC. Protein: CASGPGTSRETVQYF. Variable domain in full (rest from reference TRBV12-5 and TRBJ2-5): DARVTQTPRHKVTEMGQEVTMRCQPILGHNTVFWYRQTMMQGLELLAYFRNRAPLDDSGMPKDRFSAEMPDATLATLKIQPSEPRDSAVYFCASGPGTSRETVQYFGPGTRLLVL.

This chain links TRBV4-2 with TRBJ2-1, with 7 bases aligning to TRBD2. The V and J ends lost 4 bases and 1 base, in that order; junction bases with no gene match: 1. Per germline, CDR1 LGHNA and CDR2 YNFKEQ. This CDR3 has 14 residues. CDR3 sequence: CASSREGSYNEQFF. CDR3 nucleotides: TGTGCCAGCAGCCGGGAGGGATCCTACAATGAGCAGTTCTTC.

This clone turned up a few times. V is TRBV12-3 or TRBV12-4 and J is TRBJ2-5, with TRBD1 as a possible D gene (5 bases). Trimming shortened V by 8 bases and J by 5 bases, and 15 bases separated the two germline ends. The CDR3 sequence is 13 residues long. This CDR3 reads CASGTPGRETQYF. The CDR3 region has the DNA TGTGCCAGCGGCACTCCAGGGCGGGAGACCCAGTACTTC.

The chain carries TRBV19 and TRBJ2-5; D is unclear. V was trimmed by 3 bases and J by 3 bases, leaving 2 bases between them. The CDR3 loop spans 11 amino acids. Germline V gene sequence: CDR1 LNHDA, CDR2 SQIVND (reference sequence). CDR3 amino acids: CASSIKETQYF. In DNA, the CDR3 is TGTGCCAGTAGTATTAAAGAGACCCAGTACTTC. Together with reference TRBV19 and TRBJ2-5, the CDR3 gives the full variable domain: DGGITQSPKYLFRKEGQNVTLSCEQNLNHDAMYWYRQDPGQGLRLIYYSQIVNDFQKGDIAEGYSVSREKKESFPLTVTSAQKNPTAFYLCASSIKETQYFGPGTRLLVL.

The chain is built from TRBV11-2 and TRBJ1-1; no definite D call. The V end was cut by 2 bases, the J end by 1 base, with 11 bases between. Germline V gene lookup returns CDR1 SGHAT and CDR2 FQNNGV. The CDR3 totals 15 residues. Here the CDR3 reads CASSLIRTTNTEAFF. Written as DNA, the CDR3 is TGTGCCAGCAGCTTAATTCGGACCACGAACACTGAAGCTTTCTTT.

The CDR3 region is CASSAGQAPLNTEAFF. The CDR3, as DNA: TGTGCCAGCAGTGCAGGACAGGCGCCATTGAACACTGAAGCTTTCTTT. The rearrangement links TRBV6-1 to TRBJ1-1; TRBD1 aligns across 7 bases. Germline V CDR1 and CDR2: MNHNS, SASEGT. The CDR3 consists of 16 residues. V dropped 4 bases and J dropped 0; count of bases not matched to a gene: 8.

This rearrangement joins TRBV7-7 to TRBJ2-5, with TRBD2 as a possible D gene (5 bases). V lost 0 bases and J lost 4, with 9 bases in between. The CDR3 is made up of 14 amino acids. CDR1 is SSHAT and CDR2 is FNYEAQ in the germline V gene (reference sequence). This CDR3 reads CASSLAGEGETQYF. DNA for the CDR3: TGTGCCAGCAGCTTAGCGGGAGAGGGAGAGACCCAGTACTTC.

This clone has just one count. The rearrangement joins TRBV7-9 to TRBJ1-2, with a tentative D call TRBD1 (5 bases). The V gene lost 2 bases and the J gene lost 7 bases, with 11 bases spanning the gap. This CDR3 has 13 amino acids. Germline V CDR1 and CDR2: SEHNR, FQNEAQ (reference sequence). CDR3 nucleotides: TGTGCCAGCAGCTTACCCGAGAGGGGTGGCTACACCTTC. Amino acid sequence: CASSLPERGGYTF.

The chain uses TRBV29-1 and TRBJ1-3; 10 positions match TRBD1. CDR3 size: 14 residues. V shed 5 bases, J shed 3 bases, and the junction held 4 bases outside the gene matches. Germline CDR1 and CDR2: SQVTM and ANQGSEA. The CDR3 bases are TGCAGCGTTTGGGACAGGGGTGGTGGAAACACCATATATTTT. Amino acid sequence: CSVWDRGGGNTIYF.

The chain couples TRBV11-2 to TRBJ2-1; 7 bases line up with TRBD2. Unmatched junction bases numbered 3, after V lost 2 bases and J lost 2 bases. This CDR3 is built from 15 residues. Germline CDR1 is SGHAT and CDR2 is FQNNGV. The CDR3 DNA is TGTGCCAGCAGCTTAATGAGCGGGGCCTACAATGAGCAGTTCTTC. Translated: CASSLMSGAYNEQFF.

The chain links TRBV6-5 to TRBJ1-1; D gene unclear. Trimming took off 5 bases at V and 10 bases at J, with 11 bases between the two ends. Germline lookup yields CDR1 MNHEY and CDR2 SVGAGI. The CDR3 contains 11 residues. CDR3 sequence (DNA): TGTGCCAGCAGTCCGGGCGGGGTAGCTTTCTTT. Translation: CASSPGGVAFF.

The sample holds a few counts of this clone. CDR3: CASSSHGQEQYF. The DNA of the CDR3 is TGTGCCAGCAGTTCCCACGGGCAAGAGCAGTACTTC. This chain uses TRBV28 with TRBJ2-7, with D hard to call. Looked up from germline, CDR1 is MDHEN and CDR2 is SYDVKM. The ends were cut back, 4 bases at V and 7 bases at J, with 11 bases in the middle. There are 12 residues in the CDR3.

The chain couples TRBV27 to TRBJ2-7, with 9 positions matching TRBD1. Germline-derived CDR1 and CDR2 are MNHEY and SMNVEV (reference sequence). V was clipped by 5 bases and J by 3 bases; unmatched bases: 11. This CDR3 has 16 residues. The CDR3 loop is CASSPRSTGQGYEQYF. The CDR3 coding sequence is TGTGCCAGCAGTCCCCGCTCAACGGGACAGGGCTACGAGCAGTACTTC.

This clone was recorded once. This chain connects TRBV4-1 to TRBJ1-5; D is uncertain. Trimming shortened V by 0 bases and J by 1 base, and 7 bases separated the two germline ends. The CDR3 is made up of 15 amino acids. In germline, CDR1 is MGHRA, CDR2 YSYEKL. The CDR3 nucleotides are TGCGCCAGCAGCCAAGATGGGCAGAGCAATCAGCCCCAGCATTTT. This gives the protein CASSQDGQSNQPQHF.